This record looks at one TCR beta chain sequence and its context. Its antigen is unknown. Unique molecular identifiers were built into the TCRbeta library. TCRdb reanalysed the PCR reads using MiXCR and keeps one entry per CDR3 protein. Of around 800,000 distinct CDR3 sequences listed, around 17% are singletons. This specimen belongs to a study of T-cell reconstitution after alpha-beta-depleted transplantation in children. Points from the study as a whole: Diversity and T-cell counts at one year after transplant derived mostly from new T cells. Reportedly, alpha-beta T cells present about two months post-transplant originated from several hundred expanded clones of graft origin. Recipient T cells and thymic progenitors that survived gave rise to the high TCRbeta diversity observed at day 60 in some patients.

Germline loops: CDR1 SEHNR, CDR2 FQNEAQ (reference sequence). V was shortened by 4 bases and J by 0 bases, with 15 bases between the two germline ends. The CDR3 is 16 residues long. The V call is TRBV7-9, the J call TRBJ1-2; tentative D call: TRBD1 (6 bases). The receptor comes from a male patient aged 5 to 17 who had a stem cell transplant for acute lymphoblastic leukemia, so the T cells may come from the graft donor. The starting material was PBMCs, mostly from graft donor cells, obtained 360 days after TCRalphabeta/CD19-depleted stem cell transplant. CDR3 DNA sequence: TGTGCCAGCAGCTCCGGGTGGACAGCCTCTAACTATGGCTACACCTTC. This translates into CASSSGWTASNYGYTF.